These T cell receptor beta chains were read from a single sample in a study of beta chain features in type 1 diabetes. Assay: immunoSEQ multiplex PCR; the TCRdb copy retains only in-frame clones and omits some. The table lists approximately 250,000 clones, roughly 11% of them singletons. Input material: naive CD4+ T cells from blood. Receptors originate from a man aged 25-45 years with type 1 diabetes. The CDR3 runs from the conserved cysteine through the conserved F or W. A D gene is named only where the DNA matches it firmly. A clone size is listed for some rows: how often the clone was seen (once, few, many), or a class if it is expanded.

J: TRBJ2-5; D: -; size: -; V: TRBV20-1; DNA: TGCAGTGCTAGAACAGGGGAGACCCAGTACTTC; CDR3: CSARTGETQYF
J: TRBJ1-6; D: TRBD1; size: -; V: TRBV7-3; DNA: TGTGCCAGCAGCTTAGCAGGGGGCGGGAATTCACCCCTCCACTTT; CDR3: CASSLAGGGNSPLHF
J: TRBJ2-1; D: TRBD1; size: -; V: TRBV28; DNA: TGTGCCAGCAGCCCCTGGACAGGGGAAAGAAGGAATGAGCAGTTCTTC; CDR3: CASSPWTGERRNEQFF
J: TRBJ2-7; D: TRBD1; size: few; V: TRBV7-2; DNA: TGTGCCAGCAGCGCAGGTTTTGAGACAGGGGTGTACGAGCAGTACTTC; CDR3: CASSAGFETGVYEQYF
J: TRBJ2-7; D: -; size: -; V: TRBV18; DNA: TGTGCCAGCTCACAATATCCGAAACAGGGCTACTACGAGCAGTACTTC; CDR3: CASSQYPKQGYYEQYF
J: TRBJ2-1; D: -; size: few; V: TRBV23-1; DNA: TGCGCCAGCAGTCAATCTACGGACAGGGCGATACTAGCGATCCACAATGAGCAGTTCTTC; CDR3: CASSQSTDRAILAIHNEQFF
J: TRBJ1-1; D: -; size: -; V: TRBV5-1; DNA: TGCGCCAGCAGCTTCTCAGGGACTGAAGCTTTCTTT; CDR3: CASSFSGTEAFF
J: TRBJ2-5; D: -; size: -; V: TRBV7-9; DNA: TGTGCCAGCAGCTTTTCCCAGTCCCAAGAGACCCAGTACTTC; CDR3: CASSFSQSQETQYF
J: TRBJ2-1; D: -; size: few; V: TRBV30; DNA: TGTGCCTGGAGTAGCTGGCGGGGTCAGCTCTCCTACAATGAGCAGTTCTTC; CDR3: CAWSSWRGQLSYNEQFF
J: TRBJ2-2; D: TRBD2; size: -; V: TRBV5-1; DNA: TGCGCCAGCAGCTCCCGCCTTTTAGCGGGGGGGAACACCGGGGAGCTGTTTTTT; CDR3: CASSSRLLAGGNTGELFF
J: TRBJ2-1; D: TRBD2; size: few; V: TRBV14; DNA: TGTGCCAGCAGCCAAGTCCGGGGGGGTTTTAATGAGCAGTTCTTC; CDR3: CASSQVRGGFNEQFF
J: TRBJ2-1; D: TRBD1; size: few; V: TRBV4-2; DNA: TGTGCCAGCAGCTCAGCGGTGGGGGACAGGGTCGGGGAGCAGTTCTTC; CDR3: CASSSAVGDRVGEQFF
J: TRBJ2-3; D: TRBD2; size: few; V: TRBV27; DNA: TGTGCCAGCTCCCTCAAGAGCGGGGGATGGAGAACGCAGTATTTT; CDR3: CASSLKSGGWRTQYF
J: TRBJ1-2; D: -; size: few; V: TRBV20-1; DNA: TGCAGTGCTGACGGGGTTCATGGCTACACCTTC; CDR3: CSADGVHGYTF
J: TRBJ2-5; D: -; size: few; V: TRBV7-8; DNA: TGTGCCAGCAGCTCCCGGAGACAGTCCTTTCGAGGGGGGACCCAGTACTTC; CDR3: CASSSRRQSFRGGTQYF
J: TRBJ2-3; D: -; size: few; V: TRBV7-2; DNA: TGTGCCAGCAGTCTAGCAGGCGAAGATACGCAGTATTTT; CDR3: CASSLAGEDTQYF
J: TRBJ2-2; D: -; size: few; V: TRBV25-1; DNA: TGTGCCAGCAGCAGGTCTGCGAACACCGGGGAGCTGTTTTTT; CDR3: CASSRSANTGELFF
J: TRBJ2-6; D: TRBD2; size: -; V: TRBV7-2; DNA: TGTGCCAGCAGCTTTCAGCGGGGGGCCCTCTCTGGGGCCAACGTCCTGACTTTC; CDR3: CASSFQRGALSGANVLTF
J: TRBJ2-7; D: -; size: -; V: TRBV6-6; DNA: TGTGCCAGCAGGACCGGGACATCTGTATACGAGCAGTACTTC; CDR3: CASRTGTSVYEQYF
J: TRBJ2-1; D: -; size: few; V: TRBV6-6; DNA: TGTGCCAGCAGTCCCAATTATGAGCAGTTCTTC; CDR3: CASSPNYEQFF
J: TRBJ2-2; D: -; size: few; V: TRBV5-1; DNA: TGCGCCAGCAGCTTCGGGGTGGCCGGGGAGCTGTTTTTT; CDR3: CASSFGVAGELFF
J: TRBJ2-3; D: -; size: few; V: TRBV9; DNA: TGTGCCAGCAGCGCAGGACAGACAAGGGATACGCAGTATTTT; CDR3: CASSAGQTRDTQYF
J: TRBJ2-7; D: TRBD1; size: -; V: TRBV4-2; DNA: TGTGCCAGCAGCCAAGGGGACGACAGGGGGCTGTACGAGCAGTACTTC; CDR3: CASSQGDDRGLYEQYF
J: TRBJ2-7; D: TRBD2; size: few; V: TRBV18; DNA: TGTGCCAGCTCACCGACGGGGGGGCCGGGGAACGAGCAGTACTTC; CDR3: CASSPTGGPGNEQYF
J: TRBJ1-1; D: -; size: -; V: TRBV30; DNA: TGTGCCTGGAAGCCCTTGGGACAACAGGACACTGAAGCTTTCTTT; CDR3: CAWKPLGQQDTEAFF